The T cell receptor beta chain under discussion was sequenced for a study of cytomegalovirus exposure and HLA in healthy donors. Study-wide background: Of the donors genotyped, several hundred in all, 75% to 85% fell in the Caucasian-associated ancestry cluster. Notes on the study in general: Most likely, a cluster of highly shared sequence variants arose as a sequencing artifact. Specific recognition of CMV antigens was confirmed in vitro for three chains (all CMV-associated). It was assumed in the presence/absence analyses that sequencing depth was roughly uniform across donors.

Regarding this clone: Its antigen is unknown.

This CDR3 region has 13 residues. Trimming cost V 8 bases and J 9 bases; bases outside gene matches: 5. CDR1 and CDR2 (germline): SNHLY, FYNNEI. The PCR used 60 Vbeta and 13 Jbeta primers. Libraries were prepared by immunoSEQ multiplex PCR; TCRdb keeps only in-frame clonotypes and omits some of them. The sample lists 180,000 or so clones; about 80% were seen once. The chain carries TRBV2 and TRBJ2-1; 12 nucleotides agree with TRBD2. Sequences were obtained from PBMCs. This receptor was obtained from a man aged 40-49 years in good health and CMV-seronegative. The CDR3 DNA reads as TGTGCCAGCCTAGCGGGGGGGCCAAGTGAGCAGTTCTTC. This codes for CASLAGGPSEQFF. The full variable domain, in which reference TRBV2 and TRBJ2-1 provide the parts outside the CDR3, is EPEVTQTPSHQVTQMGQEVILRCVPISNHLYFYWYRQILGQKVEFLVSFYNNEISEKSEIFDDQFSVERPDGSNFTLKIRSTKLEDSAMYFCASLAGGPSEQFFGPGTRLTVL.